Listed here are 5 T cell receptor beta chains from one sample, sequenced in a study of T-cell reconstitution after alpha-beta-depleted transplantation in children. The authors prepared the TCRbeta library with unique molecular identifiers. One entry per CDR3 protein, called by TCRdb with MiXCR from the PCR reads. Here the sample spans about 400,000 distinct CDR3 sequences, around 21% being singletons. The sequenced sample was PBMCs from the stem cell graft donor, obtained from the stem cell graft. The receptors stem from a human donor who donated a stem cell graft to a child with acute myeloid leukemia.

This rearrangement joins TRBV5-1 to TRBJ2-5, with TRBD1 identical over 10 bases. The germline V gene has CDR1 SGHRS and CDR2 YFSETQ. The length of the CDR3 is 14 residues. The junction had 7 bases not matched to a gene; V was cut back by 4 bases and J by 7 bases. The CDR3 sequence is CASSLGTGERTQYF. The CDR3 region has the DNA TGCGCCAGCAGCCTTGGGACAGGGGAGCGGACCCAGTACTTC.

The sample holds a few counts of this clonotype. The chain combines TRBV20-1 with TRBJ2-7; TRBD2 agrees at 9 bases. Germline V lookup: CDR1 DFQATT, CDR2 SNEGSKA (reference sequence). V lost 1 base and J lost 2; bases outside the gene matches: 6. The CDR3 has 15 residues. The CDR3 region is CSARGSAGGPYEQYF. As DNA, the CDR3 is TGCAGTGCTAGAGGTTCAGCGGGAGGACCCTACGAGCAGTACTTC.

This clonotype occurred a few times. J is TRBJ1-1 and V is TRBV24-1; unclear D gene. Trimming removed 2 bases at V and 11 bases at J, with 17 bases between. This CDR3 comprises 14 residues. Germline values: CDR1 KGHDR, CDR2 SFDVKD. The CDR3 loop reads CATSDSYPGGDAFF. In DNA form, the CDR3 reads TGTGCCACCAGTGATTCGTATCCGGGTGGAGACGCTTTCTTT.

The table lists this clonotype with a few counts. The chain joins TRBV15 to TRBJ2-5; tentative D call: TRBD2 (6 bases). CDR1 and CDR2 (germline): LNHNV, YYDKDF (reference sequence). The CDR3 covers 17 residues. Trimming removed 1 base from V and 1 base from J, with 16 bases in between. The CDR3 sequence is CATSRVGVAASQETQYF. DNA for the CDR3: TGTGCCACCAGCAGAGTTGGAGTAGCGGCAAGCCAAGAGACCCAGTACTTC.

The chain carries TRBV11-1 and TRBJ2-1; 7 nucleotides match TRBD1. Germline V gene data show CDR1 as SGHAT and CDR2 as FQDESV (reference sequence). V was pared by 5 bases and J by 4 bases, with 11 bases of the junction left unmatched. The CDR3 spans 16 residues. This CDR3 is CASSPLTGTEYNEQFF. CDR3 nucleotide sequence: TGTGCCAGCAGCCCCCTAACCGGGACAGAATACAATGAGCAGTTCTTC.